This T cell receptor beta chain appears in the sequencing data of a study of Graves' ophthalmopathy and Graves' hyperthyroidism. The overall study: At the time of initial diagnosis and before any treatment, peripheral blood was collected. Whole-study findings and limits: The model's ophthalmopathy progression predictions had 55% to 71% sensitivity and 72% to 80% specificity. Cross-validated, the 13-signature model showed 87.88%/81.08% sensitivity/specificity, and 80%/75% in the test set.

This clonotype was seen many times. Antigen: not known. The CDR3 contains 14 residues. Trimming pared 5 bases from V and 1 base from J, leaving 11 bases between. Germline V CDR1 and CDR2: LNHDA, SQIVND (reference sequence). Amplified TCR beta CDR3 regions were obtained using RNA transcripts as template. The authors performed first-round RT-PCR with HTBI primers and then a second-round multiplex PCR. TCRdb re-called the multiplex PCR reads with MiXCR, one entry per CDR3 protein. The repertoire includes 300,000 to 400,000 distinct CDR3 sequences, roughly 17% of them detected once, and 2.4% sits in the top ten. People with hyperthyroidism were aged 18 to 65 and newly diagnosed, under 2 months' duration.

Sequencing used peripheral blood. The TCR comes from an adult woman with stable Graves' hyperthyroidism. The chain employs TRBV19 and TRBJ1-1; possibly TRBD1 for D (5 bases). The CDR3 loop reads CASSAGLPNTEAFF. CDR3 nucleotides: TGTGCCAGTAGTGCGGGACTCCCGAACACTGAAGCTTTCTTT.